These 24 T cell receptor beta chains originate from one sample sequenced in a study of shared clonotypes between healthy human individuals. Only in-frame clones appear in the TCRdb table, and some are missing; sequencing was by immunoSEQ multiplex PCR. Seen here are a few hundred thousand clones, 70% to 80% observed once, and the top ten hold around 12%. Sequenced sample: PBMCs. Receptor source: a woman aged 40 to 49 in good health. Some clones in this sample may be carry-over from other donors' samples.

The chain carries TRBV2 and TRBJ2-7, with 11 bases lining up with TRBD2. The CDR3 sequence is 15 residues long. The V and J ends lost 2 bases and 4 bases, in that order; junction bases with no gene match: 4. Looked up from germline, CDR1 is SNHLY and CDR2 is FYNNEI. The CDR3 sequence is CASSEQGTSGYEQYF. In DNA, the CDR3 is TGTGCCAGCAGTGAACAAGGGACTAGCGGATACGAGCAGTACTTC.

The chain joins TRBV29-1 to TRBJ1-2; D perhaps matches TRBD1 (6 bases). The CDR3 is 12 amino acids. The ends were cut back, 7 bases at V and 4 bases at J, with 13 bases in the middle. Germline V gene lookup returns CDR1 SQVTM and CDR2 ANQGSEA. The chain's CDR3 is CSATTGPYGYTF. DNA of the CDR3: TGCAGCGCCACGACAGGCCCCTATGGCTACACCTTC.

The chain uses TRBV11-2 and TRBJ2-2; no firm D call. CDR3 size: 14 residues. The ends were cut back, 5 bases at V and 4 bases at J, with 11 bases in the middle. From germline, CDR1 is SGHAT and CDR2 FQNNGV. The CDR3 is CASSLNGVTGELFF. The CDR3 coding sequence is TGTGCCAGCAGCCTCAATGGGGTCACCGGGGAGCTGTTTTTT.

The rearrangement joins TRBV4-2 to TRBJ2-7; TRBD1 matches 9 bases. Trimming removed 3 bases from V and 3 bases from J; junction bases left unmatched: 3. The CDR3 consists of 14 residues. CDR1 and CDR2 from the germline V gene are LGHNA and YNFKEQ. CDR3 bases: TGTGCCAGCAGCCAGTACAGGGGGCACTACGAGCAGTACTTC. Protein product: CASSQYRGHYEQYF.

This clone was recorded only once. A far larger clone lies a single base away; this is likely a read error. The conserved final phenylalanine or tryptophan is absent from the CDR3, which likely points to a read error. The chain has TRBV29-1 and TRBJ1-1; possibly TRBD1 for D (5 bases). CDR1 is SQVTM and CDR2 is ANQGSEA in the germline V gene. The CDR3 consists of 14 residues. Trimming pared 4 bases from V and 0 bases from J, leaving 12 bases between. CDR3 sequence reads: CSVGKGPMNTEAFV. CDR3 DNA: TGCAGCGTTGGTAAGGGGCCTATGAACACTGAAGCTTTCGTT.

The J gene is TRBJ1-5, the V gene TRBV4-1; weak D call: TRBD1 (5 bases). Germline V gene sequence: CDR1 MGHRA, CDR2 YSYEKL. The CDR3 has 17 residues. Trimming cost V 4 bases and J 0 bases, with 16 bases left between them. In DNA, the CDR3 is TGCGCCAGCAGCCGAGAATTCGGGGGGGATAGCAATCAGCCCCAGCATTTT. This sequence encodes CASSREFGGDSNQPQHF.

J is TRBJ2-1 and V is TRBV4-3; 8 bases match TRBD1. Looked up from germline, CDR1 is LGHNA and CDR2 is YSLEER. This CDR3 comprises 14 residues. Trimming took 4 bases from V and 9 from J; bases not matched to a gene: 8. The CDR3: CASSLYQGALEQFF. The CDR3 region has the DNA TGCGCCAGCAGCCTTTACCAGGGGGCCCTTGAGCAGTTCTTC.

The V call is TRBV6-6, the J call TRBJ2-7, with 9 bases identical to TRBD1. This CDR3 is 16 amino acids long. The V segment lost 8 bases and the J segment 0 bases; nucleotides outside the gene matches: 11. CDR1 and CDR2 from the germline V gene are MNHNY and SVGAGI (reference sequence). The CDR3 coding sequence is TGTGCCAGCCGAACCACAGACAGGGGGGACTCCTACGAGCAGTACTTC. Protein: CASRTTDRGDSYEQYF.

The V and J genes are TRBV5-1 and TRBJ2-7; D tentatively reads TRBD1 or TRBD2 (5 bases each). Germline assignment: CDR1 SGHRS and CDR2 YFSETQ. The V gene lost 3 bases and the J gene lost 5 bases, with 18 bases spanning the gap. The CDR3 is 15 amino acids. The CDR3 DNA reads TGCGCCAGCAGCTCTTTATCAAGGGGACCCGACGAGCAGTACTTC. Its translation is CASSSLSRGPDEQYF.

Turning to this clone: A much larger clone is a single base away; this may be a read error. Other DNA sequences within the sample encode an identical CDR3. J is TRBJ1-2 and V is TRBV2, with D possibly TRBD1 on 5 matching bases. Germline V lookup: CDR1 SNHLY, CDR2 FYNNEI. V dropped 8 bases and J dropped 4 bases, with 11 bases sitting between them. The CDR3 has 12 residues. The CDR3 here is CASDREGYGYTF. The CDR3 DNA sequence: TGTGCCAGCGACAGAGAAGGCTATGGCTACACCTTC.

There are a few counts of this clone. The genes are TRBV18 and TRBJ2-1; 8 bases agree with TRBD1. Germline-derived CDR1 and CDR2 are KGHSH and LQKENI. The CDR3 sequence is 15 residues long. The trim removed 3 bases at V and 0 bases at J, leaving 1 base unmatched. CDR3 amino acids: CASSPGQASYNEQFF. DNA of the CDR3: TGTGCCAGCTCACCGGGACAGGCCTCCTACAATGAGCAGTTCTTC. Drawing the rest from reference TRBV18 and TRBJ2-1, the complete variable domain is NAGVMQNPRHLVRRRGQEARLRCSPMKGHSHVYWYRQLPEEGLKFMVYLQKENIIDESGMPKERFSAEFPKEGPSILRIQQVVRGDSAAYFCASSPGQASYNEQFFGPGTRLTVL.

This chain's CDR3 is CASRQTSNEQFF. The CDR3 DNA sequence: TGCGCCAGCAGGCAGACTAGTAATGAGCAGTTCTTC. The chain recombines TRBV5-1 with TRBJ2-1; a possible D gene is TRBD2 (6 bases). Germline CDR1 and CDR2: SGHRS and YFSETQ. The CDR3 runs to 12 residues. Trimming pared 5 bases from V and 7 bases from J, leaving 10 bases between.

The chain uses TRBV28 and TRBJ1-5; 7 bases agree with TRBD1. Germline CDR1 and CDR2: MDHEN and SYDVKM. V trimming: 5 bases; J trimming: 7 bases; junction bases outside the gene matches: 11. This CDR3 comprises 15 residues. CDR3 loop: CASSLRDSGNQPQHF. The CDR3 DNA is TGTGCCAGCAGTCTACGGGACAGCGGGAACCAGCCCCAGCATTTT.

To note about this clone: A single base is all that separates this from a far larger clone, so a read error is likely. CDR3: CASSQDWGPGANVLTF. The DNA of the CDR3 is TGCGCCAGCAGCCAAGATTGGGGCCCTGGGGCCAACGTCCTGACTTTC. This rearrangement joins TRBV4-3 to TRBJ2-6; weak D call: TRBD1 (5 bases). Germline values: CDR1 LGHNA, CDR2 YSLEER. The CDR3 is 16 amino acids. Trimming cost V 0 bases and J 2 bases, with 8 bases left between them.

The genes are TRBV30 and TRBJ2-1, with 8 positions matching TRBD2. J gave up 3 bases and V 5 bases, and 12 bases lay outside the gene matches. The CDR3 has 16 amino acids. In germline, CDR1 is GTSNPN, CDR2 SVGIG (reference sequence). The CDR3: CAWADLGTSNYNEQFF. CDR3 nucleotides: TGTGCCTGGGCCGATTTGGGGACTAGTAACTACAATGAGCAGTTCTTC.

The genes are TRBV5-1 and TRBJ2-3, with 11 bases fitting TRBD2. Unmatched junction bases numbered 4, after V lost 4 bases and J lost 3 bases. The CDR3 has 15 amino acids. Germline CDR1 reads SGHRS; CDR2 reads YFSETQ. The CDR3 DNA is TGCGCCAGCAGCAGTAGACTAGCGGGGACAGATACGCAGTATTTT. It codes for CASSSRLAGTDTQYF.

In DNA form, the CDR3 reads TGCGCCAGCAGCCAAAAGTCATCCGGACAGATACTATCTGGGGCCAACGTCCTGACTTTC. This translates into CASSQKSSGQILSGANVLTF. This chain links TRBV4-1 with TRBJ2-6; a weak D match, TRBD1 (6 bases). Deletions cut 2 bases from V and 1 base from J, with 21 bases between. CDR3 length equals 20 residues. The V gene's germline CDR1 is MGHRA and CDR2 YSYEKL.

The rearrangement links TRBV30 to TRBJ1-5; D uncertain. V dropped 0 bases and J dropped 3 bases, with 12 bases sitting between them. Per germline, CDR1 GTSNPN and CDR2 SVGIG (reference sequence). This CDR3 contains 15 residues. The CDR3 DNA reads TGTGCCTGGAGTGTATCCGGGTCCCTCAATCAGCCCCAGCATTTT. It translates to CAWSVSGSLNQPQHF.

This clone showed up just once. The CDR3 spells CSVGTDGYTF. DNA for the CDR3: TGCAGCGTTGGGACAGATGGCTACACCTTC. The chain carries TRBV29-1 and TRBJ1-2; tentatively, D is TRBD1 (6 bases). Germline CDR1 is SQVTM and CDR2 is ANQGSEA. The CDR3 has 10 residues. V was cut by 4 bases and J by 6 bases, with 6 bases left in between.

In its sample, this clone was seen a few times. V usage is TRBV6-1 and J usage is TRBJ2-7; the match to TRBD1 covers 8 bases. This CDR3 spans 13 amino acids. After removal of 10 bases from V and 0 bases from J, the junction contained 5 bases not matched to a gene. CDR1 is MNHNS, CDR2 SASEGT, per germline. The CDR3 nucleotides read TGTGCCATACAGGGGGGAAGCTCCTACGAGCAGTACTTC. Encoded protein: CAIQGGSSYEQYF.

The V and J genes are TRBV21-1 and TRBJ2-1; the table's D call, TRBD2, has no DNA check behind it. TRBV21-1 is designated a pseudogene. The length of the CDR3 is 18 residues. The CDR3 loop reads CASSKTAGGHSSYNEQFF. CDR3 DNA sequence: TGTGCCAGCAGCAAGACCGCCGGCGGCCATAGCTCCTACAATGAGCAGTTCTTC.

CDR3 bases: TGTGCCAGCAGCCAGTGGAATCTTAATGAAAAACTGTTTTTT. This sequence encodes CASSQWNLNEKLFF. The chain recombines TRBV4-2 with TRBJ1-4, with D uncertain. CDR3 length: 14 amino acids. In germline, CDR1 is LGHNA, CDR2 YNFKEQ. V lost 3 bases to trimming and J lost 4 bases, with 9 bases between them.

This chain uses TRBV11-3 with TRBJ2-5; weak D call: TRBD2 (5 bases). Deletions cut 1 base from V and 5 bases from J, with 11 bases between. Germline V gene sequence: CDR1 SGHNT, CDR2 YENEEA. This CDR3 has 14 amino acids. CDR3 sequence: CASSLAGMGETQYF. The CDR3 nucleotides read TGTGCCAGCAGCTTAGCGGGGATGGGGGAGACCCAGTACTTC.

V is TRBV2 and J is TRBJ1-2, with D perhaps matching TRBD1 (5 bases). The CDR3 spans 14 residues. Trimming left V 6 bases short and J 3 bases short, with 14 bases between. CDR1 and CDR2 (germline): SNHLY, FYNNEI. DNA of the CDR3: TGTGCCAGCAGAGATGCAGGGAGCTACTATGGCTACACCTTC. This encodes CASRDAGSYYGYTF.